Each of the 26 T cell receptor beta chains below was sequenced from the same sample in a study of response to subunit inactivated influenza vaccine listed by TCRdb under 2018. Preparation of the library involved RT-PCR. Sequencing relied on an Illumina HiSeq 2500. TCRdb redid the processing of the public reads, applying fastp at Q25 and MiXCR, and retained in-frame beta chains. Rows merge per CDR3 protein into single entries with the most common DNA and genes. The sample table records some 200,000 distinct CDR3 sequences; 9.5% to 15% of these occur just once. The ten largest clones capture about 31% of the sample. These data also formed part of another study, on T cells expressing NK-cell markers. According to the second study: The TCR beta cDNA libraries were made using 5'RACE template switching, a step that added both a universal primer site and unique molecular identifiers.

The material sequenced was CD8+ T cells sorted from PBMCs, taken about 12 days after vaccination. These receptors all stem from a man aged 45-65 years who received an inactivated influenza vaccine. Donor details come from another sample of the same person, matched by shared clones.

The chain links TRBV30 to TRBJ2-2; D possibly corresponds to TRBD1 (5 bases). The V and J ends lost 3 bases and 1 base respectively, with 9 bases between them. This CDR3 spans 14 amino acids. CDR1 and CDR2 from the germline V gene are GTSNPN and SVGIG (reference sequence). CDR3 sequence reads: CAWSPGLNTGELFF. CDR3 nucleotide sequence: TGTGCCTGGAGCCCAGGGCTGAACACCGGGGAGCTGTTTTTT.

In this sample, this clonotype turned up a few times. CDR3 sequence reads: CASSPGQGVADTQYF. CDR3 in DNA: TGCGCCAGCAGCCCGGGACAGGGGGTTGCAGATACGCAGTATTTT. The V call is TRBV5-1, the J call TRBJ2-3; 11 bases match TRBD1. The CDR3 runs 15 residues. V was pared by 4 bases and J by 4 bases, with 5 bases of the junction left unmatched. Germline V gene data show CDR1 as SGHRS and CDR2 as YFSETQ.

V is TRBV6-1 and J is TRBJ1-2, with D perhaps matching TRBD1 (6 bases). Germline values: CDR1 MNHNS, CDR2 SASEGT. This CDR3 comprises 14 residues. Trimming shortened V by 3 bases and J by 4 bases, and 12 bases separated the two germline ends. CDR3 sequence: CASSDWTVVYGYTF. DNA for the CDR3: TGTGCCAGCAGTGATTGGACAGTAGTCTATGGCTACACCTTC.

The V and J genes are TRBV28 and TRBJ2-1; 12 bases map to TRBD2. The CDR3 has 16 residues. The V gene end was trimmed by 5 bases and the J gene end by 3 bases; junction bases not matched to a gene: 5. The germline CDR1 and CDR2 sequences are MDHEN and SYDVKM. CDR3 sequence: CASSTLTSGSYNEQFF. The CDR3 DNA follows: TGTGCCAGCAGTACCCTGACTAGCGGGAGCTACAATGAGCAGTTCTTC.

There are a few counts of this clonotype. This chain uses TRBV5-6 with TRBJ2-4; TRBD1 aligns across 8 bases. Per germline, CDR1 SGHDT and CDR2 YYEEEE. V was clipped by 0 bases and J by 9 bases; unmatched bases: 5. The CDR3 is made up of 14 amino acids. The CDR3 DNA reads as TGTGCCAGCAGCTTGGGGACAGGGTTGGGCATTCAGTACTTC. Translated: CASSLGTGLGIQYF.

V usage is TRBV9 and J usage is TRBJ2-1, with D perhaps matching TRBD2 (5 bases). Trimming removed 1 base at V and 2 bases at J, with 10 bases between. CDR1 and CDR2 (germline): SGDLS, YYNGEE. The CDR3 is made up of 15 amino acids. CDR3 in DNA: TGTGCCAGCAGCGTATCTGGACTGACCTACAATGAGCAGTTCTTC. It codes for CASSVSGLTYNEQFF.

The sample holds a few counts of this clonotype. The genes are TRBV19 and TRBJ1-5; no clear D gene. V shed 2 bases and J shed 2 bases, with 10 bases lying between them. Per the germline V gene, CDR1 is LNHDA and CDR2 is SQIVND (reference sequence). This CDR3 has 15 amino acids. The CDR3 is CASSISWGGNQPQHF. CDR3 DNA: TGTGCCAGTAGTATAAGTTGGGGAGGCAATCAGCCCCAGCATTTT.

This clonotype came up a few times. The V and J genes are TRBV27 and TRBJ2-3; 9 bases agree with TRBD1. Per germline, CDR1 MNHEY and CDR2 SMNVEV (reference sequence). This CDR3 spans 16 amino acids. With V trimmed by 4 bases and J by 3 bases, 8 bases remained unmatched. CDR3 in DNA: TGTGCCAGCAGTTATCTCGGGACAGGGCGGACAGATACGCAGTATTTT. Translated, it gives CASSYLGTGRTDTQYF.

The gene calls are TRBV6-5 and TRBJ2-3; a possible D gene is TRBD2 (6 bases). CDR1 is MNHEY and CDR2 is SVGAGI in the germline V gene. V lost 0 bases, J lost 2 bases, and 12 bases lay in between. The CDR3 is made up of 16 amino acids. In DNA, the CDR3 is TGTGCCAGCAGTTACTCGACCAGCGGGTACACAGATACGCAGTATTTT. This codes for CASSYSTSGYTDTQYF.

This clonotype was recorded many times. The chain couples TRBV27 to TRBJ2-7; a weak D match, TRBD2 (5 bases). This CDR3 is built from 13 residues. From germline, CDR1 is MNHEY and CDR2 SMNVEV (reference sequence). V lost 10 bases and J lost 0, with 13 bases in between. The CDR3 coding sequence is TGTGCCACCCACGGGATTAGCTCCTACGAGCAGTACTTC. Its protein product is CATHGISSYEQYF.

V is TRBV5-5 and J is TRBJ2-2; D call uncertain. Germline assignment: CDR1 SGHKS and CDR2 YYEKEE (reference sequence). With 5 bases removed from V and 2 bases from J, the gap between germline ends came to 7 bases. The CDR3 has 13 amino acids. DNA for the CDR3: TGTGCCAGCAGTTTACACAACACCGGGGAGCTGTTTTTT. It codes for CASSLHNTGELFF.

This clonotype was seen a few times. The J gene is TRBJ2-1, the V gene TRBV5-1, with 12 bases matching TRBD2. V was clipped by 5 bases and J by 15 bases; unmatched bases: 6. The CDR3 loop spans 12 amino acids. The germline V gene encodes CDR1 SGHRS and CDR2 YFSETQ. CDR3 in amino acids: CASRTSGSIRFF. The CDR3 DNA is TGCGCCAGCAGGACTAGCGGGAGTATTCGGTTCTTC.

This clonotype came up many times. This chain connects TRBV7-2 to TRBJ2-3; weak D call: TRBD1 (5 bases). Germline values: CDR1 SGHTA, CDR2 FQGNSA. Trimming pared 0 bases from V and 0 bases from J, leaving 13 bases between. The CDR3 consists of 17 residues. DNA of the CDR3: TGTGCCAGCAGCTTAGCGCCCGTAGGGGCTAGCACAGATACGCAGTATTTT. It yields the protein CASSLAPVGASTDTQYF.

The J gene is TRBJ2-1, the V gene TRBV6-4, with a weak D call TRBD2 (6 bases). Trimming shortened V by 3 bases and J by 3 bases, and 12 bases separated the two germline ends. Germline V lookup: CDR1 MRHNA, CDR2 SNTAGT. There are 15 residues in the CDR3. CDR3: CASSEGSGDYNEQFF. The CDR3 nucleotides are TGTGCCAGCAGTGAAGGTAGCGGAGACTACAATGAGCAGTTCTTC.

This chain links TRBV7-2 with TRBJ2-1; either TRBD1 or TRBD2 may supply D (5 bases each). This CDR3 has 12 amino acids. Germline values: CDR1 SGHTA, CDR2 FQGNSA. Trimming pared 3 bases from V and 10 bases from J, leaving 10 bases between. The CDR3 sequence is CASSFGANEQFF. The CDR3 bases are TGTGCCAGCAGCTTCGGGGCGAACGAGCAGTTCTTC.

This clonotype was recorded at least ten times. The rearrangement uses TRBV6-1 and TRBJ2-6; 11 bases are a match to TRBD1. Germline V gives CDR1 MNHNS, CDR2 SASEGT. The CDR3 extends over 16 amino acids. Trimming took 7 bases from V and 4 from J; bases not matched to a gene: 6. The CDR3 DNA is TGTGCCAGCACTGGACAGGGGGCCTTGGGGGCCAACGTCCTGACTTTC. Its translation: CASTGQGALGANVLTF.

This clonotype was counted a few times. V gene TRBV29-1 combines with J gene TRBJ2-7, with 9 bases identical to TRBD1. There are 13 residues in the CDR3. CDR1 SQVTM and CDR2 ANQGSEA come from the germline V gene. The V gene end was trimmed by 6 bases and the J gene end by 7 bases; junction bases not matched to a gene: 10. The CDR3 loop is CSVDRGDLREQYF. In DNA, the CDR3 is TGCAGCGTCGACAGGGGGGACCTTCGGGAGCAGTACTTC.

V and J are TRBV7-6 and TRBJ2-1; D remains unclear. The CDR3 has 13 amino acids. The germline CDR1 and CDR2 sequences are SGHVS and FNYEAQ. Trimming took 2 bases from V and 6 from J, leaving 8 bases between them. The CDR3 DNA is TGTGCCAGCAGCTTATCCTTAAGCAATGAGCAGTTCTTC. Its translation: CASSLSLSNEQFF.

Concerning this clonotype: This may stem from a read error, because a much larger clone lies one nucleotide away. The DNA for the CDR3 is TGCGCCAGCAGCTCGGGGGAGGCGGCGAATGAGCAGTTCTTC. It codes for CASSSGEAANEQFF. The V gene is TRBV5-1, the J gene TRBJ2-1; tentatively, D is TRBD2 (6 bases). CDR1 is SGHRS and CDR2 is YFSETQ in the germline V gene. The CDR3 is 14 residues long. Trimming took 3 bases from V and 7 from J, leaving 14 bases between them.

This chain links TRBV7-9 with TRBJ1-2; 7 positions match TRBD1. CDR3 size: 14 residues. Germline CDR1 SEHNR, CDR2 FQNEAQ (reference sequence). Losses at the gene ends were 1 base for V and 6 bases for J; bases not matched to a gene: 5. The CDR3 DNA reads as TGTGCCAGCAGCTTAGTCGGGACAGCACATGGCTACACCTTC. It yields the protein CASSLVGTAHGYTF.

The gene calls are TRBV5-5 and TRBJ2-7, with unresolved D. Trimming took off 0 bases at V and 2 bases at J, with 12 bases between the two ends. This CDR3 contains 15 residues. The germline CDR1 and CDR2 sequences are SGHKS and YYEKEE (reference sequence). The CDR3 loop is CASSLEVFSTYEQYF. The CDR3 nucleotides are TGTGCCAGCAGCTTGGAGGTTTTTAGTACCTACGAGCAGTACTTC.

V gene TRBV9 combines with J gene TRBJ2-1; D gene ambiguous. The CDR3 totals 13 residues. Trimming shortened V by 0 bases and J by 6 bases, and 7 bases separated the two germline ends. Germline loops: CDR1 SGDLS, CDR2 YYNGEE. CDR3 nucleotides: TGTGCCAGCAGCGTAGTCAACGGCAATGAGCAGTTCTTC. This gives the protein CASSVVNGNEQFF.

This chain links TRBV28 with TRBJ2-3; D is perhaps TRBD2 (6 bases). The CDR3 is 15 residues long. V dropped 6 bases and J dropped 6 bases, with 19 bases sitting between them. The germline gives CDR1 MDHEN, CDR2 SYDVKM. CDR3 in DNA: TGTGCCAGCAGCCCCCCTAGGCGGGGTGCTGATACGCAGTATTTT. This gives the protein CASSPPRRGADTQYF.

The rearrangement links TRBV15 to TRBJ2-1, with 10 bases identical to TRBD2. This CDR3 contains 19 residues. V shed 4 bases, J shed 4 bases, and the junction held 16 bases outside the gene matches. Germline CDR1 is LNHNV and CDR2 is YYDKDF (reference sequence). Written as DNA, the CDR3 is TGTGCCACCAGCACCTCGTCGGACAGAGGGACTAGCGAATACAATGAGCAGTTCTTC. Encoded protein: CATSTSSDRGTSEYNEQFF.

This clonotype was counted a few times. A junction boundary mismatches the germline segment, possibly from a read error. The chain employs TRBV9 and TRBJ2-2, with D possibly matching TRBD1 (5 bases). The CDR3 consists of 13 residues. Germline CDR1 and CDR2: SGDLS and YYNGEE. CDR3 amino acids: CASTVGVTGELFF. The CDR3, as DNA: TGTGCCAGCACCGTAGGGGTAACCGGGGAGCTGTTTTTT.

The chain combines TRBV25-1 with TRBJ2-3; TRBD2 matches at 10 bases. The CDR3 has 18 amino acids. With V trimmed by 9 bases and J by 0 bases, 15 bases remained unmatched. CDR1 is MGHDK, CDR2 SYGVNS, per germline. The CDR3 DNA is TGTGCCAGTCCGCTCGGGGCTCAAGCGGGAGGGAGCACAGATACGCAGTATTTT. Its protein product is CASPLGAQAGGSTDTQYF.